This T cell receptor beta chain is from a study of tissue T cells after allogeneic stem cell transplantation. This table comes from immunoSEQ multiplex PCR, and its TCRdb copy is limited to in-frame clones, with some not included. The top ten clones hold less than 8.5% of a sample with fewer than 30,000 clones, around four fifths of them seen once. The germline V gene has CDR1 SGHAT and CDR2 FQNNGV. The length of the CDR3 is 13 residues. V was clipped by 1 base and J by 6 bases, with 7 bases between them. This clone was counted between two and nine times. The TCR sequence derives from a female donor aged 60 or older with lung cancer. The material sequenced was tissue from the ileum, taken at autopsy. This chain connects TRBV11-2 to TRBJ2-1; possibly TRBD1 for D (6 bases). CDR3 region: CASSLVRGNEQFF. The CDR3 region has the DNA TGTGCCAGCAGCTTAGTCAGGGGCAATGAGCAGTTCTTC.